The rows below give T cell receptor beta chains drawn from one sample of a study of beta chain features in type 1 diabetes. Assay used: immunoSEQ multiplex PCR; TCRdb lists only in-frame clones, some missing. Of some 180,000 clones listed, approximately 13% were seen once; the top ten hold approximately 0.62%. Sequenced sample: central memory CD4+ T cells from blood. These receptors were taken from a woman aged 18-30 years in good health. Both conserved end residues are trimmed from each CDR3. The order of the fields is CDR3 length, J gene, V gene, CDR3 protein.

>13|TRBJ2-1|TRBV4-1
ASSQTSGRLNEQF
>12|TRBJ2-5|TRBV5-5
ASSLFPLQETQY
>11|TRBJ2-7|TRBV6-5
ASSYRERYEQY
>14|TRBJ1-3|TRBV9
ASSSLGHRTGNTIY
>12|TRBJ2-1|TRBV5-1
ASSFVGDYNEQF
>11|TRBJ1-2|TRBV30
AWSTGVSYGYT
>13|TRBJ2-6|TRBV30
AWFLRGSGANVLT
>10|TRBJ2-3|TRBV29-1
SVENQMDTQY
>12|TRBJ2-1|TRBV7-2
ASSLESLAGRQF
>13|TRBJ2-6|TRBV4-3
ASSHSGSGANVLT
>14|TRBJ2-2|TRBV7-2
ASSLGLGSGTGELF
>13|TRBJ2-4|TRBV29-1
SVELGGRAKNIQY
>12|TRBJ2-7|TRBV6-5
ASSFSGRMNEQY
>12|TRBJ1-1|TRBV15
ATSRATGGTEAF
>13|TRBJ2-3|TRBV6-6
ASSYGGKRADTQY
>13|TRBJ2-7|TRBV7-2
ASSFAAGTGYEQY
>11|TRBJ1-5|TRBV30
AWSGQGLQPQH
>14|TRBJ2-1|TRBV15
ATSRDPPSGNNEQF
>13|TRBJ2-6|TRBV27
ASSLQNSGANVLT
>13|TRBJ2-5|TRBV5-1
ASSASGAVQETQY
>14|TRBJ2-3|TRBV28
ASVPGSLTSTDTQY
>12|TRBJ2-7|TRBV29-1
SVEEGPFSYEQY
>14|TRBJ1-1|TRBV5-6
ASSLSRMGRFVEAF
>13|TRBJ2-7|TRBV5-1
ASRLAGGPAYEQY